The present T cell receptor (beta chain) was sequenced within a study of cytomegalovirus exposure and HLA in healthy donors. Study-level background: T cells numbering around 190 million yielded 95 million to 140 million unique TCR beta sequences in an earlier analysis.

Donors in the study were healthy people who gave bone marrow. The CDR3 totals 14 residues. Germline V gives CDR1 SGDLS, CDR2 YYNGEE. Losses at the gene ends were 4 bases for V and 6 bases for J; bases not matched to a gene: 8. Study-wide results and caveats: Prior analysis indicated that the majority of TCR beta V segments exhibited productivity approximately 90% or approximately 30% of the time. Later work found most CMV-associated TCR beta chains apparently HLA-restricted.

Primers: 60 Vbeta forward and 13 Jbeta reverse. The protocol was immunoSEQ multiplex PCR, while the TCRdb copy is restricted to in-frame clones and leaves out a portion. The data contain around 91,000 clones, approximately 78% of them seen just once; the ten biggest clones take up around 2.6%. A remark on this clone: Its specificity is not known.

The sample consisted of PBMCs. V and J are TRBV9 and TRBJ1-2; the match to TRBD1 covers 8 bases. This clonotype was obtained from a male donor in good health and CMV-seropositive. The CDR3 loop is CASSTRTGWDGYTF. CDR3 DNA sequence: TGTGCCAGCAGCACCCGGACAGGGTGGGATGGCTACACCTTC.